This TCR beta chain is from a study of shared clonotypes between healthy human individuals (dated by TCRdb to between 2020 and 2021). With regard to the full study: A few men and a couple of women, aged 18 to 49 years, made up the cohort. Leukapheresis yielded between about 0.85 and 10 billion PBMCs per donor. For each donor, CD4 naive and CD4 memory were each run on three plates, CD8 naive on two plates, and CD8 memory on one plate. Blood TCR repertoires of five healthy adults were deeply sequenced to estimate repertoire size and the extent of clonotype sharing between individuals. Libraries were prepared and TCR repertoires were sequenced by different laboratories using diverse techniques, in order to increase sequencing depth and limit assay-specific biases.

Overall study results and their limits: Sampling was restricted to blood, and TCR repertoires in tissue are likely to differ from TCR repertoires in blood. When several donors were compared, the shared fraction of clonotypes was 5% to 6.5% for naive CD4, roughly 3.4% for naive CD8, about 2.5% for memory CD4, and under 0.5% for memory CD8. Naive subsets generally had larger estimated clonotype richness than memory subsets. Pairwise subsampling indicated that sequencing depth was expected to affect the degree of clonotype sharing among donors. The genetic and exposure-history diversity represented was limited by the small number of donors. Incomplete sequencing was indicated by rarefaction of sorted-subset datasets, despite the large sequencing depth. Compared with non-shared clonotypes, the clonotypes found in all four sorted-subset donors had higher generation probabilities.

Trimming leaves V shorter by 7 bases and J shorter by 0 bases, with the junction holding 12 bases beyond the gene matches. The germline V gene sets CDR1 to SGHAT and CDR2 to FQNNGV. The CDR3 starts with the cysteine, ends with the phenylalanine, and has 17 residues. Only the CDR3 region is kept as DNA, spanning 51 bases read in frame from base 1. Worth noting for this clone: Its antigen is still unknown. No quality values exist for individual bases; no much larger clone is one base distant.

Using the deep immunoSEQ assay, TCR CDR3 regions were amplified from genomic DNA by multiplex PCR. Extracted genomic DNA from each cell subset was distributed evenly across all wells of several immunoSEQ 96-well plates, and each plate was treated as a replicate. For sorted subsets, roughly 200 ng of genomic DNA, equivalent to some 30,000 T cell genomes, went into each replicate PCR. Purified libraries were measured with a Qubit 3.0 fluorometer, size-checked on a Bioanalyzer 2100, and measured again with the KAPA Library Quantification kit. A separate single-read 150-cycle Illumina NextSeq 550 flow cell was used to sequence each immunoSEQ 96-well plate. As for the authors' bioinformatics: The immunoSEQ output contained only junctional sequences without quality scores, so filtering could not match that applied to full-length reads. Sequences were annotated with PyIR, a Python wrapper for IgBLAST v1.9, using IMGT germline references to assign V/J genes and CDR3. Reads were removed for weak V/J assignments (E-value above 1e-6), missing CDR3, stop codons, out-of-frame junctions, or ambiguous translated residues. V3J clonotypes were defined by identical inferred V gene, J gene, and CDR3 amino acid sequence. To compute the percentage overlap between repertoires, the number of shared unique clonotypes was divided by the size of the smaller repertoire. Three approaches were used to assess repertoire richness: RTK rarefaction, the Chao1 estimator, and Recon v2.1 estimates of unobserved clonotypes. Generation probabilities were computed with OLGA for all TCRbeta clonotypes obtained by the gDNA method from a few donors. Imported from immuneACCESS, the table was reduced by TCRdb to in-frame sequences with V and J called. These copies leave out some clones; in studies compared against another copy, an unresolved V gene accounts for under half, and the cause of the remainder is not known. V, J and clone size derive from that table, while D and trimming were established from the DNA sequence. The table for this sample lists 2 million to 2.5 million clones; 90% to 95% of them were counted only once. Around 0.13% of the sample comes from the top ten.

Healthy HIV-negative adults with no recently reported acute infections or vaccinations were included as donors. Only Caucasian adults living in Nashville, Tennessee, USA were represented among the donors. CD4+ T cells were enriched by magnetic negative selection; naive cells were then positively selected on CD45RA, and the negative fraction formed the memory subset. Blood was obtained by leukapheresis, after which PBMCs were separated by Ficoll-Histopaque density gradient centrifugation and cryopreserved in liquid nitrogen vapor phase. Purity and quantity of every magnetically sorted T cell population were checked by analytical flow cytometry. Genomic DNA was isolated from every sorted fraction and measured by UV absorbance on a Nanodrop 2000c.

The rearranged segments are TRBV11-2 and TRBJ2-3, and 8 junctional nucleotides match TRBD2. Sequenced sample: naive CD4+ T cells sorted from blood. Sample cell subset or site, as interpreted from the label and publication: CD45RA+ positively selected. The source of this sequence is a man aged 18 to 29 in good health. The nucleotide sequence is TGTGCCAGCACCTCAACCGCCTTAGCGGGGAGCACAGATACGCAGTATTTT. Its product reads: CASTSTALAGSTDTQYF. Extended through the reference TRBV11-2 and TRBJ2-3 proteins, this CDR3 yields the full variable domain: EAGVAQSPRYKIIEKRQSVAFWCNPISGHATLYWYQQILGQGPKLLIQFQNNGVVDDSQLPKDRFSAERLKGVDSTLKIQPAKLEDSAVYLCASTSTALAGSTDTQYFGPGTRLTVL.